These 29 T cell receptor beta chains were sequenced from one sample in a study of T-cell memory formation after mild COVID-19. TCRdb independently ran MiXCR on the 5' RACE reads; one entry per CDR3 protein. The sample has over 150,000 distinct CDR3 sequences, about a fifth seen once; the top ten hold around 23%. Sequencing used PBMCs or a T cell subset sorted from them (not recorded which). These receptors were obtained from an adult woman who had mild COVID-19 (a few samples of this study predate the infection). Cell type and time point are not known.

This clonotype was seen a few times. The V gene is TRBV11-2, the J gene TRBJ2-7; D is tentatively TRBD1 or TRBD2 (5 bases each). The CDR3 sequence is 15 residues long. Deletions cut 3 bases from V and 2 bases from J, with 14 bases between. Per germline, CDR1 SGHAT and CDR2 FQNNGV. In DNA, the CDR3 is TGTGCCAGCAGCTTCATTTCTGGGACGGCCTACGAGCAGTACTTC. Its protein product is CASSFISGTAYEQYF.

The chain joins TRBV30 to TRBJ1-2, with TRBD1 identical over 7 bases. From germline, CDR1 is GTSNPN and CDR2 SVGIG (reference sequence). J lost 7 bases, V lost 3 bases, and 11 bases had no gene match. The CDR3 has 14 residues. The CDR3 here is CAWSPGRGLSGYTF. In DNA, the CDR3 is TGTGCCTGGAGCCCCGGCAGGGGGTTGAGTGGCTACACCTTC. Full variable domain (remainder filled in from reference TRBV30 and TRBJ1-2): SQTIHQWPATLVQPVGSPLSLECTVEGTSNPNLYWYRQAAGRGLQLLFYSVGIGQISSEVPQNLSASRPQDRQFILSSKKLLLSDSGFYLCAWSPGRGLSGYTFGSGTRLTVV.

The chain combines TRBV7-9 with TRBJ2-7; possible D gene TRBD2, 5 bases. Trimming shortened V by 5 bases and J by 6 bases, and 11 bases separated the two germline ends. The CDR3 consists of 12 residues. Germline CDR1 is SEHNR and CDR2 is FQNEAQ (reference sequence). The CDR3 nucleotides are TGTGCCAGCAGCGTTACTAGTGCCGAGCAGTACTTC. Amino acid sequence: CASSVTSAEQYF.

V is TRBV9 and J is TRBJ2-1; unclear D gene. The V gene lost 4 bases and the J gene lost 4 bases, with 15 bases spanning the gap. Germline CDR1 reads SGDLS; CDR2 reads YYNGEE. The CDR3 contains 15 residues. The CDR3 DNA reads as TGTGCCAGCAGCACCCAGCAACTACCTTACAATGAGCAGTTCTTC. It translates to CASSTQQLPYNEQFF. Full variable domain (rest looked up from reference TRBV9 and TRBJ2-1): DSGVTQTPKHLITATGQRVTLRCSPRSGDLSVYWYQQSLDQGLQFLIQYYNGEERAKGNILERFSAQQFPDLHSELNLSSLELGDSALYFCASSTQQLPYNEQFFGPGTRLTVL.

This clonotype was observed at least ten times. The chain employs TRBV5-1 and TRBJ1-2; D remains ambiguous. V was shortened by 5 bases and J by 7 bases, with 18 bases between the two germline ends. Germline V gives CDR1 SGHRS, CDR2 YFSETQ. The CDR3 sequence is 14 residues long. This CDR3 is CASSSLAGGGGYTF. CDR3 DNA: TGCGCCAGCAGTTCCCTAGCGGGAGGTGGTGGCTACACCTTC.

This chain connects TRBV4-2 to TRBJ2-1, with 15 bases aligning to TRBD2. CDR1 LGHNA and CDR2 YNFKEQ come from the germline V gene. CDR3 length: 19 amino acids. V dropped 1 base and J dropped 14; count of bases not matched to a gene: 18. The CDR3 sequence is CASSQVGLAGGSGSGEEFF. The CDR3 region has the DNA TGTGCCAGCAGCCAAGTGGGACTAGCGGGAGGATCTGGAAGTGGAGAGGAGTTCTTC.

The CDR3 protein is CASSQDRTGTGGSYEQYF. The CDR3, as DNA: TGCGCCAGCAGCCAAGATCGCACCGGGACAGGGGGCTCTTACGAGCAGTACTTC. J is TRBJ2-7 and V is TRBV4-3, with 12 bases aligning to TRBD1. The germline V gene has CDR1 LGHNA and CDR2 YSLEER. This CDR3 is built from 18 residues. V shed 0 bases and J 4 bases; nucleotides not matched to a gene: 10.

This clonotype showed up just a few times. The CDR3 loop is CASSSAVMETQYF. CDR3 coding DNA: TGTGCCAGCAGCTCAGCGGTTATGGAGACCCAGTACTTC. The chain combines TRBV7-9 with TRBJ2-5, with D maybe TRBD2 (5 bases). Looked up from germline, CDR1 is SEHNR and CDR2 is FQNEAQ (reference sequence). Trimming pared 4 bases from V and 5 bases from J, leaving 11 bases between. CDR3 length: 13 residues.

The chain employs TRBV29-1 and TRBJ1-2; 7 nucleotides agree with TRBD1. The germline V gene has CDR1 SQVTM and CDR2 ANQGSEA. This CDR3 is built from 13 residues. V gave up 6 bases and J gave up 4 bases; unmatched junction bases: 8. As DNA, the CDR3 is TGCAGCGTCCACGACAGGGCTTCCTATGGCTACACCTTC. This codes for CSVHDRASYGYTF.

This clonotype was recorded a few times. The chain employs TRBV7-9 and TRBJ1-5, with TRBD1 as a possible D gene (5 bases). This CDR3 contains 17 residues. Trimming shortened V by 4 bases and J by 2 bases, and 18 bases separated the two germline ends. The germline V gene has CDR1 SEHNR and CDR2 FQNEAQ (reference sequence). Written as DNA, the CDR3 is TGTGCCAGCAGCTCCAGCCGGGACTGGGGAGGCAATCAGCCCCAGCATTTT. Translated: CASSSSRDWGGNQPQHF.

V and J are TRBV7-9 and TRBJ1-2, with a tentative D call TRBD1 (6 bases). The CDR3 has 16 residues. V shed 2 bases and J shed 1 base, with 14 bases lying between them. The germline V gene encodes CDR1 SEHNR and CDR2 FQNEAQ (reference sequence). CDR3 residues: CASSLPPGGDNYGYTF. The CDR3 DNA is TGTGCCAGCAGCTTACCTCCCGGGGGCGATAACTATGGCTACACCTTC.

In its sample, this clonotype was seen a few times. The rearrangement uses TRBV3-1 and TRBJ1-5; perhaps TRBD1 as D (5 bases). The CDR3 contains 19 residues. Germline V gene sequence: CDR1 LGHDT, CDR2 YNNKEL (reference sequence). Deletions cut 0 bases from V and 0 bases from J, with 18 bases between. The CDR3 coding sequence is TGTGCCAGCAGCCAAGATCCGGGGGGGAATTGGGATAGCAATCAGCCCCAGCATTTT. Residues: CASSQDPGGNWDSNQPQHF.

This clonotype was recorded at least ten times. The chain links TRBV24-1 to TRBJ1-1; 10 bases are a match to TRBD1. Per the germline V gene, CDR1 is KGHDR and CDR2 is SFDVKD. This CDR3 is 14 amino acids long. Trimming at V came to 4 bases and at J to 7 bases, leaving 5 bases not matched to a gene. CDR3 in amino acids: CATSDRTGGDEAFF. The CDR3 region has the DNA TGTGCCACCAGTGACCGGACAGGGGGAGATGAAGCTTTCTTT.

This chain connects TRBV4-3 to TRBJ2-7; TRBD1 or TRBD2 may be the D gene (5 bases each). Trimming took 0 bases from V and 0 from J, leaving 15 bases between them. This CDR3 spans 17 amino acids. Germline CDR1 LGHNA, CDR2 YSLEER. The CDR3 here is CASSQDGKGTLSYEQYF. In DNA form, the CDR3 reads TGCGCCAGCAGCCAAGATGGGAAGGGGACCCTCTCCTACGAGCAGTACTTC.

This clonotype has just a few counts. The chain uses TRBV11-3 and TRBJ1-1, with 10 bases matching TRBD1. The CDR3 contains 15 residues. Trimming at V came to 8 bases and at J to 4 bases, leaving 10 bases not matched to a gene. CDR1 is SGHNT and CDR2 is YENEEA in the germline V gene. CDR3 sequence (DNA): TGTGCCAGCCGCCGCGCCGGGACAGGGGTCACTGAAGCTTTCTTT. Protein: CASRRAGTGVTEAFF. The full variable domain, completed using reference TRBV11-3 and TRBJ1-1, is EAGVVQSPRYKIIEKKQPVAFWCNPISGHNTLYWYLQNLGQGPELLIRYENEEAVDDSQLPKDRFSAERLKGVDSTLKIQPAELGDSAVYLCASRRAGTGVTEAFFGQGTRLTVV.

The chain recombines TRBV4-3 with TRBJ2-7; D perhaps matches TRBD2 (6 bases). V shed 0 bases and J shed 6 bases, with 9 bases lying between them. The CDR3 is made up of 13 amino acids. Germline V gene lookup returns CDR1 LGHNA and CDR2 YSLEER. For the CDR3, the DNA is TGCGCCAGCAGCCAAGAGAAGGGAGGCGAGCAGTACTTC. Translated: CASSQEKGGEQYF.

CDR3 residues: CASSLSPETQYF. The CDR3 region has the DNA TGTGCCAGCAGTTTATCGCCGGAGACCCAGTACTTC. The chain recombines TRBV12-3 or TRBV12-4 with TRBJ2-5; the D is unclear. Trimming took off 2 bases at V and 5 bases at J, with 6 bases between the two ends. The CDR3 has 12 amino acids.

The CDR3 is CASSLGGRETQYF. The CDR3 DNA follows: TGTGCCAGCAGCTTGGGCGGGAGAGAGACCCAGTACTTC. This rearrangement joins TRBV7-9 to TRBJ2-5; 7 bases agree with TRBD2. The CDR3 runs to 13 residues. Germline V CDR1 and CDR2: SEHNR, FQNEAQ (reference sequence). V lost 3 bases, J lost 4 bases, and 2 bases stayed unmatched.

This clonotype was found a few times. The V gene is TRBV20-1, the J gene TRBJ1-5; 7 bases fit TRBD1. CDR3 size: 14 residues. Germline CDR1 reads DFQATT; CDR2 reads SNEGSKA (reference sequence). The junction had 6 bases not matched to a gene; V was cut back by 2 bases and J by 5 bases. The CDR3 loop is CSARLRDSDQPQHF. As DNA, the CDR3 is TGCAGTGCTAGACTACGGGACAGCGATCAGCCCCAGCATTTT.

This clonotype was counted a few times. The gene calls are TRBV7-6 and TRBJ2-7, with D possibly being TRBD2 (5 bases). This CDR3 region has 13 residues. Germline CDR1 and CDR2: SGHVS and FNYEAQ. The ends were cut back, 1 base at V and 5 bases at J, with 9 bases in the middle. CDR3 in amino acids: CASSLDGVHEQYF. CDR3 bases: TGTGCCAGCAGCTTAGACGGGGTCCACGAGCAGTACTTC.

This clonotype occurred a few times. The genes are TRBV7-9 and TRBJ1-1; weak D call: TRBD1 (5 bases). CDR3 length: 11 amino acids. Germline V lookup: CDR1 SEHNR, CDR2 FQNEAQ (reference sequence). Between the trimmed V and J ends, which lost 5 bases and 13 bases, there was a span of 14 bases. The CDR3 bases are TGTGCCAGCAGCGCCGAGAGGGACGGTTTCTTT. It specifies CASSAERDGFF. Combining the CDR3 with reference TRBV7-9 and TRBJ1-1 gives the whole variable domain DTGVSQNPRHKITKRGQNVTFRCDPISEHNRLYWYRQTLGQGPEFLTYFQNEAQLEKSRLLSDRFSAERPKGSFSTLEIQRTEQGDSAMYLCASSAERDGFFGQGTRLTVV.

This clonotype was seen only a few times. The chain couples TRBV5-5 to TRBJ2-4, with TRBD1 as a possible D gene (5 bases). The CDR3 covers 15 residues. The germline V gene encodes CDR1 SGHKS and CDR2 YYEKEE (reference sequence). V was clipped by 4 bases and J by 0 bases, with 11 bases between them. The DNA of the CDR3 is TGTGCCAGCAGCCTGGGGCAGGGAGCCAAAAACATTCAGTACTTC. It specifies CASSLGQGAKNIQYF.

The rearrangement joins TRBV20-1 to TRBJ1-1; 8 nucleotides match TRBD1. V was clipped by 3 bases and J by 1 base; unmatched bases: 1. CDR1 and CDR2 from the germline V gene are DFQATT and SNEGSKA (reference sequence). CDR3 length equals 13 residues. In DNA form, the CDR3 reads TGCAGTGCTAGGGGGACAGGGAACACTGAAGCTTTCTTT. It codes for CSARGTGNTEAFF.

The sample holds a few counts of this clonotype. The V gene is TRBV6-5, the J gene TRBJ2-1; 9 nucleotides align to TRBD2. The CDR3 runs 15 residues. V was clipped by 2 bases and J by 4 bases; unmatched bases: 3. From germline, CDR1 is MNHEY and CDR2 SVGAGI. CDR3 DNA sequence: TGTGCCAGCAGTTACGGTAGCGGGGGTTACAATGAGCAGTTCTTC. Translated, it gives CASSYGSGGYNEQFF.

There are a few counts of this clonotype. This chain joins TRBV29-1 and TRBJ1-5; TRBD1 matches at 9 bases. This CDR3 region has 14 residues. Germline lookup yields CDR1 SQVTM and CDR2 ANQGSEA. V shed 6 bases, J shed 7 bases, and the junction held 10 bases outside the gene matches. The CDR3 DNA is TGCAGCGTCCAGGCGGGACAGGGCGAACAGCCCCAGCATTTT. It codes for CSVQAGQGEQPQHF.

The chain joins TRBV5-6 to TRBJ2-3; weak D call: TRBD2 (5 bases). The CDR3 runs to 17 residues. Deletions cut 0 bases from V and 0 bases from J, with 14 bases between. In germline, CDR1 is SGHDT, CDR2 YYEEEE. The CDR3 is CASSLGVSRGSTDTQYF. For the CDR3, the DNA is TGTGCCAGCAGCTTGGGGGTCTCCCGAGGGAGCACAGATACGCAGTATTTT.

This clonotype was counted a few times. This sequence joins TRBV6-6 and TRBJ1-2, with TRBD1 as a possible D gene (6 bases). This CDR3 spans 15 amino acids. CDR1 MNHNY and CDR2 SVGAGI come from the germline V gene (reference sequence). The V end was cut by 5 bases, the J end by 9 bases, with 22 bases between. The CDR3 region is CASSALGGEAIRYTF. The CDR3, as DNA: TGTGCCAGCAGTGCCCTAGGGGGGGAAGCTATTCGCTACACCTTC.

A few counts support this clonotype. This chain links TRBV2 with TRBJ1-2; 7 nucleotides agree with TRBD1. The CDR3 loop spans 16 amino acids. Germline V gene data show CDR1 as SNHLY and CDR2 as FYNNEI. Unmatched junction bases numbered 14, after V lost 8 bases and J lost 2 bases. The DNA for the CDR3 is TGTGCCAGCGGGGGGGACAGCCTCCTTCTCAACTATGGCTACACCTTC. Translating it yields CASGGDSLLLNYGYTF.

This clonotype was observed a handful of times. The CDR3 coding sequence is TGTGCCAGCAGGTATAAGGGGACAGTAAAAATGATGTTTTTT. As protein: CASRYKGTVKMMFF. This chain connects TRBV12-3 or TRBV12-4 to TRBJ1-4, with 7 bases fitting TRBD1. The V segment lost 6 bases and the J segment 15 bases; nucleotides outside the gene matches: 16. The CDR3 sequence is 14 residues long.